This TCR beta chain was profiled in a study of cytomegalovirus exposure and HLA in healthy donors. As for the study in general: Across 350 to 500 genotyped donors, more than 75% landed in the Caucasian-associated ancestry cluster.

PCR primers comprised 60 Vbeta and 13 Jbeta primers. The data were produced by immunoSEQ multiplex PCR, yet TCRdb's version contains in-frame clones alone and is incomplete. The sample records 150,000 to 200,000 clones, roughly 85% being singletons. V lost 3 bases to trimming and J lost 6 bases; unmatched junction nucleotides: 3. From germline, CDR1 is SGHNT and CDR2 YYREEE (reference sequence). The CDR3 sequence is 13 residues long. General study points: Equally common other TCR beta chains were less clonally expanded than HLA-associated ones, a later analysis found. Among TCR sequences, most were rare, though some public TCRs appeared in many donors.

Only one count was recorded for this clone. Its antigen is still unknown. V is TRBV5-4 and J is TRBJ1-2; 9 bases map to TRBD1. Material: PBMCs. The TCR originated in a man aged 18 to 35 in good health and CMV-seropositive. The CDR3 DNA sequence: TGTGCCAGCAGCTGGGACAGGGAGGATGGCTACACCTTC. Residues: CASSWDREDGYTF.